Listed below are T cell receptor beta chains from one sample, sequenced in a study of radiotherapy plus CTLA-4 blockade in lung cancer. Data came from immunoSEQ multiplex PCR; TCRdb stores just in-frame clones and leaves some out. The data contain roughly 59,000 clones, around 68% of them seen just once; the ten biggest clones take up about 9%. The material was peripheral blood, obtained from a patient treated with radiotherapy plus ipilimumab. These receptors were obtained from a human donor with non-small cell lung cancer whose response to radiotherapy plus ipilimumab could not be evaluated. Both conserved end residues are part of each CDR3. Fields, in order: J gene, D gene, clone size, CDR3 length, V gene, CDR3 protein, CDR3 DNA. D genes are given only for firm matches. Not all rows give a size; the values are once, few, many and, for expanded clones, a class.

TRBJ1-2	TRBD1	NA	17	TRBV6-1	CASSERGRGQGGLGYTF	TGTGCCAGCAGTGAAAGGGGTAGGGGACAGGGCGGTCTTGGCTACACCTTC
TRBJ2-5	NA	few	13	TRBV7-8	CASSSLDVGAQYF	TGTGCCAGCAGCTCACTGGACGTCGGGGCCCAGTACTTC
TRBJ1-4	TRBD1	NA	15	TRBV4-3	CASSQEDRGFEKLFF	TGCGCCAGCAGCCAAGAAGACAGGGGATTTGAAAAACTGTTTTTT
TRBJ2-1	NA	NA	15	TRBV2	CASSSGTEDWNEQFF	TGTGCCAGCAGTTCCGGGACTGAGGATTGGAATGAGCAGTTCTTC
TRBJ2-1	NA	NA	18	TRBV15	CATSREISSLSGYNEQFF	TGTGCCACCAGCAGAGAAATATCAAGCCTTTCTGGCTACAATGAGCAGTTCTTC
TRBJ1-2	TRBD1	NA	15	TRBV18	CASSPPQGAGYGYTF	TGTGCCAGCTCACCACCACAGGGGGCAGGCTATGGCTACACCTTC
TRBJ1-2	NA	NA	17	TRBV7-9	CASSYGDKGWSNYGYTF	TGTGCCAGCAGCTACGGGGACAAGGGGTGGTCTAACTATGGCTACACCTTC
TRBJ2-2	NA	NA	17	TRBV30	CAWRGDTPRRDTGELFF	TGTGCCTGGAGGGGCGACACCCCAAGGAGGGACACCGGGGAGCTGTTTTTT
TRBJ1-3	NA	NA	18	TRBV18	CASSPTRAANLPGNTIYF	TGTGCCAGCTCACCCACCAGGGCCGCCAACCTCCCTGGAAACACCATATATTTT
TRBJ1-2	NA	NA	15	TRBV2	CASSERWQGSEGYTF	TGTGCCAGCAGTGAACGGTGGCAGGGTTCGGAGGGCTACACCTTC
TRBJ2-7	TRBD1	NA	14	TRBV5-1	CASSLGQGAYEQYF	TGCGCCAGCAGTCTGGGACAGGGAGCCTACGAGCAGTACTTC
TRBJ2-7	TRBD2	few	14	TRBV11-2	CASSRAGGSSEQYF	TGTGCCAGCAGCCGAGCGGGGGGGTCTTCCGAGCAGTACTTC
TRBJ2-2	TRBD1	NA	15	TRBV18	CASSPFSGGGGELFF	TGTGCCAGCTCACCCTTTTCAGGGGGCGGCGGGGAGCTGTTTTTT
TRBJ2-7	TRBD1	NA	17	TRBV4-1	CASSQGAYRGITNEQYF	TGCGCCAGCAGCCAAGGGGCCTACAGGGGAATAACCAACGAGCAGTACTTC
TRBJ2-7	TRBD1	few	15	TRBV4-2	CAGSQETGGRGEQYF	TGTGCCGGCAGCCAGGAGACAGGGGGGAGGGGCGAGCAGTACTTC
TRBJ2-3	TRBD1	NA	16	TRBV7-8	CASSTRQGWSTDTQYF	TGTGCCAGCAGCACTCGACAGGGGTGGAGCACAGATACGCAGTATTTT
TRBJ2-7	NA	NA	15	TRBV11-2	CASSRIGGGAYEQYF	TGTGCCAGCAGTCGGATAGGGGGAGGGGCCTACGAGCAGTACTTC
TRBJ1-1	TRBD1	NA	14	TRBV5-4	CASRAGDRGTEAFF	TGTGCCAGCAGGGCCGGAGACAGGGGCACTGAAGCTTTCTTT
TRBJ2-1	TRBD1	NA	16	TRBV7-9	CATPTGGNSSYNEQFF	TGTGCCACCCCAACAGGGGGCAACAGCTCCTACAATGAGCAGTTCTTC
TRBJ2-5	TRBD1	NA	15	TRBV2	CASIEGTAIQETQYF	TGTGCCAGCATCGAAGGGACAGCTATCCAAGAGACCCAGTACTTC
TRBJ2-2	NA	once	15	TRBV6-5	CASSYRAGDTGELFF	TGTGCCAGCAGTTACAGGGCCGGGGACACCGGGGAGCTGTTTTTT
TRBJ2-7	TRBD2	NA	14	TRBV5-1	CASSSDGGAVEQYF	TGCGCCAGCAGCTCGGACGGGGGGGCCGTCGAGCAGTACTTC
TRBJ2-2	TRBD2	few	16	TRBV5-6	CASSFVTSGSGGELFF	TGTGCCAGCAGCTTTGTCACTAGCGGGAGTGGCGGGGAGCTGTTTTTT
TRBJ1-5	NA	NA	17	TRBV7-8	CASSEQMIRGPDQPQHF	TGTGCCAGCAGCGAGCAGATGATTAGGGGTCCCGATCAGCCCCAGCATTTT
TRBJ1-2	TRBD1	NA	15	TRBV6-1	CASSLTGRNNYGYTF	TGTGCCAGCAGTTTGACAGGGCGCAATAACTATGGCTACACCTTC
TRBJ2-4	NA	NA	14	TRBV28	CATLYRGAKNIQYF	TGTGCCACCCTCTACCGGGGGGCGAAAAACATTCAGTACTTC
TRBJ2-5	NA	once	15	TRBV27	CASSPGTSLGETQYF	TGTGCCAGCAGTCCCGGGACTTCTCTGGGAGAGACCCAGTACTTC
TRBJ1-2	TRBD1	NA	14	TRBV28	CASQASGTDIGYTF	TGTGCCAGCCAAGCGTCCGGGACAGATATTGGCTACACCTTC
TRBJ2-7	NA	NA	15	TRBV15	CATSRDHRESYEQYF	TGTGCCACCAGCAGAGATCACCGGGAATCCTACGAGCAGTACTTC
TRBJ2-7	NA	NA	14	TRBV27	CASSLSTSGYEQYF	TGTGCCAGCAGTTTATCCACATCTGGCTACGAGCAGTACTTC
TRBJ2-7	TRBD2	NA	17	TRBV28	CASSSPFRLAGVSEQYF	TGTGCCAGCAGTTCACCATTCCGACTAGCGGGGGTGAGCGAGCAGTACTTC
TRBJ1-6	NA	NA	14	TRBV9	CASSQEEGNSPLHF	TGTGCCAGCAGCCAGGAGGAAGGGAATTCACCCCTCCACTTT
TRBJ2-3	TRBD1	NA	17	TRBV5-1	CASSLAGTVPYTDTQYF	TGCGCCAGCAGCTTGGCGGGGACAGTCCCTTACACAGATACGCAGTATTTT
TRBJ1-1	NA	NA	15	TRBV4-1	CASSQDGREFTEAFF	TGCGCCAGCAGCCAAGACGGTAGGGAGTTCACTGAAGCTTTCTTT
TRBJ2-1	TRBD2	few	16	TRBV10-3	CAISDSGLAGYNEQFF	TGTGCCATCAGTGATTCAGGACTAGCGGGATACAATGAGCAGTTCTTC
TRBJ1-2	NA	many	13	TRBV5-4	CASSGGANYGYTF	TGTGCCAGCAGCGGAGGGGCTAACTATGGCTACACCTTC
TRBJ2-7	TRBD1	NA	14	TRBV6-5	CASAANRGTYEQYF	TGTGCCAGCGCCGCCAACAGGGGGACCTACGAGCAGTACTTC
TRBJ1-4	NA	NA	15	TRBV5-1	CASSLMGQHNEKLFF	TGCGCCAGCAGCTTGATGGGGCAACACAATGAAAAACTGTTTTTT
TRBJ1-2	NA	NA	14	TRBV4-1	CASSHDGTVKGYTF	TGCGCCAGCAGCCATGACGGGACTGTTAAGGGCTACACCTTC
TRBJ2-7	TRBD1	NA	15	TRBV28	CASSTTGGEKYEQYF	TGTGCCAGCAGCACCACAGGGGGTGAAAAATACGAGCAGTACTTC
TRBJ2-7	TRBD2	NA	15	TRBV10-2	CASSPSGRAFFEQYF	TGCGCCAGCAGTCCTAGCGGGAGGGCCTTTTTCGAGCAGTACTTC
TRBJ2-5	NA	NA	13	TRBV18	CASSPGIQETQYF	TGTGCCAGCTCTCCGGGTATCCAAGAGACCCAGTACTTC
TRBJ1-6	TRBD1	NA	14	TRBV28	CASSLWDSDSPLHF	TGTGCCAGCAGTTTGTGGGACAGTGATTCACCCCTCCACTTT
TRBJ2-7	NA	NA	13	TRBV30	CAWRKYTTYEQYF	TGTGCCTGGAGGAAATACACGACCTACGAGCAGTACTTC
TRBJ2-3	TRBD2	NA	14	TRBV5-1	CASSLAGGTDTQYF	TGCGCCAGCAGTTTAGCGGGGGGAACAGATACGCAGTATTTT
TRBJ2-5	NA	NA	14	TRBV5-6	CASSLDSVVETQYF	TGTGCCAGCAGCTTGGATTCAGTGGTAGAGACCCAGTACTTC
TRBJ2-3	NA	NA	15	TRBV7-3	CASSLEDVETDTQYF	TGTGCCAGCAGCTTAGAGGATGTCGAGACAGATACGCAGTATTTT
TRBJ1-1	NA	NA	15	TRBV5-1	CASSHSGAAGTEAFF	TGCGCCAGCAGCCACTCAGGGGCCGCGGGCACTGAAGCTTTCTTT
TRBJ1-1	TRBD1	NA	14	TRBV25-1	CASSHRGGDTEAFF	TGTGCCAGCAGTCACAGGGGAGGAGACACTGAAGCTTTCTTT
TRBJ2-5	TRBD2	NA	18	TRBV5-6	CASSLAGGLAGFGETQYF	TGTGCCAGCAGCTTGGCGGGGGGACTAGCGGGGTTCGGGGAGACCCAGTACTTC
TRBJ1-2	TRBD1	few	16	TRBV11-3	CASSSGHDTGANGYTF	TGTGCCAGCAGCTCCGGACATGATACAGGGGCCAATGGCTACACCTTC
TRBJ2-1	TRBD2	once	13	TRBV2	CASSRTSGYEQFF	TGTGCCAGCAGTCGGACTAGCGGGTATGAGCAGTTCTTC
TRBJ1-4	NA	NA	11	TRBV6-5	CASRRGEKLFF	TGTGCCAGCAGAAGAGGAGAAAAACTGTTTTTT
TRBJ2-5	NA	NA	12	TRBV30	CAWSRGSETQYF	TGTGCCTGGAGTCGGGGATCGGAGACCCAGTACTTC
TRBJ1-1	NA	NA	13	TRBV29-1	CSAGGVMNTEAFF	TGCAGCGCGGGGGGCGTCATGAACACTGAAGCTTTCTTT
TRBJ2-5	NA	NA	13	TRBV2	CASRPRTLETQYF	TGTGCCAGCCGACCACGGACACTAGAGACCCAGTACTTC
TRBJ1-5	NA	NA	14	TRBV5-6	CASTLAGGLQPQHF	TGTGCCAGCACCCTTGCGGGTGGACTTCAGCCCCAGCATTTT